This record looks at one T cell receptor beta chain sequence and its context. The antigen it binds to is not known. No qualities accompany the bases; no much larger clone lies one base away. Whole blood was collected in K2EDTA tubes by collaborating institutions according to the institutions' own protocols. Collaborator samples were shipped for TCRbeta analysis as frozen whole blood, isolated PBMCs, or DNA extracted from either sample type. This specimen comes from a study of blood T cell repertoires in COVID-19 (dated by TCRdb to 2018 to 2021). Some background on the complete study: Samples from collaborators originated in the United States, Italy and Spain and spanned both the acute and convalescent phases of COVID-19. The prospective study material was composed of cDNA or gDNA derived from T cells, B-cell-depleted T cells, or PBMCs. Subjects who had been exposed to COVID-19, were actively infected with it, or had recovered from it provided the deeply sampled blood TCRbeta repertoires that made up the dataset. The repertoires were released in a freely available public database intended as a resource for research on the immune response to SARS-CoV-2. The samples were drawn from two sources: the first 160 participants of the ongoing ImmuneRACE study, and 1,254 subjects contributed by 6 global collaborators. Nearly every sample came with metadata listing a de-identified subject ID, COVID-19 status, age in years and sex. HLA class I and class II types, where available, came from metadata supplied by the sample provider rather than from assay-based typing. The full study reports these points: The quantity of clinical and demographic metadata differed by source and by participant and was supplied without curation.

CDR1 and CDR2 are drawn from the germline V gene (reference sequence): LGHDT, YNNKEL. V is clipped by 5 bases and J by 3 bases, and the sequence between their germline boundaries is 17 bases long. From the cysteine through the phenylalanine, the CDR3 covers 15 amino acids. CDR3 DNA is the only sequence kept; it has 45 bases, read in frame from the first base. The immunoSEQ Assay, a bias-controlled multiplex PCR, was used to amplify TCRbeta CDR3 regions from genomic DNA. Processing in the source paper ran as follows. Nucleated cell counts per sample were estimated from amplification of reference gene primers within the assay. To quantify the absolute abundance of each unique TCRbeta CDR3 rearrangement, sequence reads were collapsed and filtered. For each sample, productive Simpson clonality was calculated as the square root of Simpson's diversity index over productive rearrangements. TCRdb obtained this table from immuneACCESS and retained in-frame rearrangements with V and J assigned. These tables miss some clones; where compared with another copy, unresolved V genes account for less than half of the shortfall, and the remainder is unexplained. Clonal size and the V and J genes are those of that table, whereas D and trimming came from the DNA. For this sample there are some 97,000 clones; roughly 90% appear just once. Together, the top ten hold 0.85% to 1% of the sample.

Sequencing was done on a sample of peripheral blood. The V and J genes are TRBV3-1 (or the pseudogene TRBV3-2) and TRBJ2-7, with no reliable assignment of the D segment. The clonotype originates from a man aged 55 to 69 with acute or convalescent COVID-19. The nucleotide sequence reads as follows: TGTGCCAGCAGCAAACGACTCGAGCCGTACTACGAGCAGTACTTC. Protein translation: CASSKRLEPYYEQYF.